This TCR beta chain came from a study of OX40 agonist ivuxolimab in advanced cancers. About the research overall: Patients' therapy was ivuxolimab, an antibody that acts as an agonist of OX40 (CD134). Partial responses were achieved by three patients, one with hepatocellular carcinoma and two with cutaneous melanoma.

The CDR3 spans 15 residues. Germline CDR1 MGHRA, CDR2 YSYEKL. The V end was cut by 2 bases, the J end by 2 bases, with 11 bases between. Study conclusions and caveats: The investigators did not determine what antigen specificity the expanded peripheral T cells had.

With regard to this clone: Its target is unknown.

Peripheral blood came from all dose cohorts at three timepoints. The data were produced by immunoSEQ multiplex PCR, yet TCRdb's version contains in-frame clones alone and is incomplete. Here the sample spans about 77,000 clones, 85% to 90% being singletons. The sample in question was CD4+ or CD8+ T cells sorted from blood, obtained in a trial of the OX40 agonist ivuxolimab. The receptor comes from an adult with an advanced solid tumor such as melanoma, head and neck, liver or kidney cancer. V usage is TRBV4-1 and J usage is TRBJ2-3; weak D call: TRBD2 (5 bases). The CDR3 reads CASSQTRDYTDTQYF. The DNA for the CDR3 is TGCGCCAGCAGCCAAACTAGAGACTACACAGATACGCAGTATTTT.